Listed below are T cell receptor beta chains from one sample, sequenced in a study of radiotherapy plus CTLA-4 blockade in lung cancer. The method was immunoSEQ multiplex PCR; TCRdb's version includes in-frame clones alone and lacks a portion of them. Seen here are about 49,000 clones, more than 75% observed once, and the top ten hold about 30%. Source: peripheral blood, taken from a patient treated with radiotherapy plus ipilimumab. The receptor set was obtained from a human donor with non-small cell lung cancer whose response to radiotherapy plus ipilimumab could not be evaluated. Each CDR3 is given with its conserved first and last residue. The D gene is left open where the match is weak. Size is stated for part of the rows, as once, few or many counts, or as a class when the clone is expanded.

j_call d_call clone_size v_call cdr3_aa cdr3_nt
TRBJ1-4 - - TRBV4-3 CASSQETRDEKLFF TGCGCCAGCAGCCAAGAAACCAGGGATGAAAAACTGTTTTTT
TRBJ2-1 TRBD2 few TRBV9 CASSTRLAASSYNEQFF TGTGCCAGCAGCACGCGACTAGCGGCGAGCTCCTACAATGAGCAGTTCTTC
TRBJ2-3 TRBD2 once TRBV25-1 CASSESSGSNSDTQYF TGTGCCAGCAGTGAATCTAGCGGGAGTAACTCAGATACGCAGTATTTT
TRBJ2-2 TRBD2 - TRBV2 CASSAGRSGIRTGELFF TGTGCCAGCAGTGCCGGAAGGAGCGGGATTCGAACCGGGGAGCTGTTTTTT
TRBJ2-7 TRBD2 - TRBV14 CASSRGLGGYEQYF TGTGCCAGCAGCCGGGGACTAGGAGGCTACGAGCAGTACTTC
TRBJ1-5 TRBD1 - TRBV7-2 CASSLDNRGYQPQHF TGTGCCAGCAGCTTAGACAACAGGGGATATCAGCCCCAGCATTTT
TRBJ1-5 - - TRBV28 CASSSGQRQKGPQHF TGTGCCAGCAGCTCTGGACAGCGCCAGAAGGGGCCCCAGCATTTT
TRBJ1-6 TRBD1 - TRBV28 CASGGQRTEPLHF TGTGCCAGCGGGGGACAGCGCACCGAACCCCTCCACTTT
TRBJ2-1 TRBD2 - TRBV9 CASSVQAGALGNEQFF TGTGCCAGCAGCGTACAAGCGGGAGCCCTCGGCAATGAGCAGTTCTTC
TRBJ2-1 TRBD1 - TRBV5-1 CASSSGQSSYNEQFF TGCGCCAGCAGCTCGGGACAGTCCTCCTACAATGAGCAGTTCTTC
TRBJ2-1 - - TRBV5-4 CASSFGGRNEQFF TGTGCCAGCAGCTTTGGGGGCCGGAATGAGCAGTTCTTC
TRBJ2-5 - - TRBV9 CASSVGFGGLETQYF TGTGCCAGCAGCGTAGGTTTCGGGGGATTAGAGACCCAGTACTTC
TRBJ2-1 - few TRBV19 CASSQGREGNEQFF TGTGCCAGTAGCCAGGGGAGGGAAGGGAATGAGCAGTTCTTC
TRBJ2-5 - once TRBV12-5 CASGLGFQGETQYF TGTGCTAGTGGTTTGGGGTTCCAGGGGGAGACCCAGTACTTC
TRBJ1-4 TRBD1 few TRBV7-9 CASGRTGVGEKLFF TGTGCCAGCGGACGGACAGGGGTCGGGGAAAAACTGTTTTTT
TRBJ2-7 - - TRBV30 CAWSESGNEQYF TGTGCCTGGAGTGAGAGCGGAAACGAGCAGTACTTC
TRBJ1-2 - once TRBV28 CASSTDSYGYTF TGTGCCAGCAGTACAGACAGTTATGGCTACACCTTC
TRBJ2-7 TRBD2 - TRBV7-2 CASSSREVSYEQYF TGTGCCAGCAGCTCCCGGGAGGTCTCCTACGAGCAGTACTTC
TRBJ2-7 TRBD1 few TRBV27 CASRGQGASEQYF TGTGCCAGCAGAGGACAGGGGGCAAGCGAGCAGTACTTC
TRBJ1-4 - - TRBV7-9 CASSMGSQLEKLFF TGTGCCAGCAGCATGGGCAGCCAACTTGAAAAACTGTTTTTT
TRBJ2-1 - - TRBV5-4 CASEGRGLRYNEQFF TGTGCCAGCGAAGGGCGGGGCCTCCGGTACAATGAGCAGTTCTTC